Listed here is a single T cell receptor beta chain. This sample was taken from a study of blood T cell repertoires in COVID-19. J was trimmed by 5 bases and V by 6 bases; bases with no gene match: 10. The CDR3 is 17 residues long. The V gene's germline CDR1 is MGHDK and CDR2 SYGVNS. In the original analysis: Amplification of reference gene primers provided the estimated nucleated cell counts. TCRdb keeps only in-frame clones here, not all; method: immunoSEQ multiplex PCR. The V and J calls and clone size are taken from that table; D and trimming were inferred from the DNA. The sample contains about 200,000 clones, around three quarters of which appear only once.

The sequencing input was peripheral blood. The sequence was obtained from a woman between 65 and 79 years old with acute or convalescent COVID-19. The rearrangement links TRBV25-1 to TRBJ2-5; 15 bases are shared with TRBD2. The CDR3 DNA reads TGTGCCAGCAGGCCGGGACTAGCGGGGGGTACAGGCGAGACCCAGTACTTC. This translates into CASRPGLAGGTGETQYF.